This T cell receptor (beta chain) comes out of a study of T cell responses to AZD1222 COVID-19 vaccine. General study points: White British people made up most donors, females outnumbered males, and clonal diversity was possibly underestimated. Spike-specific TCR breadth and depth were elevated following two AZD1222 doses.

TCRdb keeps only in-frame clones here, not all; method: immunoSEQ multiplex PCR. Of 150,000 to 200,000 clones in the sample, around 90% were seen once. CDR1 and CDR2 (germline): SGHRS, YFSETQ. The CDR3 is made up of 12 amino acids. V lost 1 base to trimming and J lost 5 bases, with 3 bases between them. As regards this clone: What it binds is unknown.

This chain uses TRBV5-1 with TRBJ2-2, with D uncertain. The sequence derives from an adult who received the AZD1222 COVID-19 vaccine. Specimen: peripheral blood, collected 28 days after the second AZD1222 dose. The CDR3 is CASSLSTGELFF. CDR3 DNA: TGCGCCAGCAGCTTGTCGACCGGGGAGCTGTTTTTT.